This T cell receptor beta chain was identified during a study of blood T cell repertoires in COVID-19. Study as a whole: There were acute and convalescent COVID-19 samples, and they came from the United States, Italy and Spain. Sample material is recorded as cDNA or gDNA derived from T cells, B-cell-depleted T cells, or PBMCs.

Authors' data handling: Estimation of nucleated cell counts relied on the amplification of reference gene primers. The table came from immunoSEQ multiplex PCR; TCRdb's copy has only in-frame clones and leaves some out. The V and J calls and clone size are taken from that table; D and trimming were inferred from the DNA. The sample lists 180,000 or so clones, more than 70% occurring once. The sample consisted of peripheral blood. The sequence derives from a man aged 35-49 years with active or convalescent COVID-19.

As DNA, the CDR3 is TGTGCCTGGGCCCATAGCACAGATACGCAGTATTTT. This sequence encodes CAWAHSTDTQYF. The rearrangement uses TRBV30 and TRBJ2-3; D ambiguous. The CDR3 consists of 12 residues. The V and J ends lost 5 bases and 0 bases respectively, with 6 bases between them. Germline V lookup: CDR1 GTSNPN, CDR2 SVGIG (reference sequence). Looking up the rest from reference TRBV30 and TRBJ2-3 gives the full variable domain: SQTIHQWPATLVQPVGSPLSLECTVEGTSNPNLYWYRQAAGRGLQLLFYSVGIGQISSEVPQNLSASRPQDRQFILSSKKLLLSDSGFYLCAWAHSTDTQYFGPGTRLTVL.